The following is a T cell receptor (beta chain) sequence with its context. This entry is derived from a study of OX40 agonist ivuxolimab in advanced cancers. Only in-frame clones appear in the TCRdb table, and some are missing; sequencing was by immunoSEQ multiplex PCR. The repertoire holds about 80,000 clones, with 90% as singletons. This TCR came from an adult with an advanced solid tumor such as melanoma, head and neck, liver or kidney cancer. Sequencing was performed on CD4+ or CD8+ T cells sorted from blood, taken in a trial of the OX40 agonist ivuxolimab.

The CDR3 region is CAIRRQGGSPYEQYF. The CDR3 DNA is TGTGCCATCAGAAGACAGGGTGGGAGCCCCTACGAGCAGTACTTC. The rearrangement links TRBV28 to TRBJ2-7; 7 nucleotides match TRBD1. The CDR3 has 15 residues. The V gene's germline CDR1 is MDHEN and CDR2 SYDVKM. Trimming removed 10 bases from V and 2 bases from J; junction bases left unmatched: 14. Together with reference TRBV28 and TRBJ2-7, the CDR3 gives the full variable domain: DVKVTQSSRYLVKRTGEKVFLECVQDMDHENMFWYRQDPGLGLRLIYFSYDVKMKEKGDIPEGYSVSREKKERFSLILESASTNQTSMYLCAIRRQGGSPYEQYFGPGTRLTVT.